This T cell receptor (beta chain) is from a study of CD8 T cells in ankylosing spondylitis. As to this clonotype: Its antigen is currently unknown.

In making TCR beta libraries, quantitative 5'-RACE with molecular barcodes was used. Using its own MiXCR run on the 5' RACE reads, TCRdb lists one record per CDR3 protein. In the table there are hundreds of thousands of distinct CDR3 sequences, about 10% of which are singletons. General observations from the study: About 8 highly homologous variants formed a TCR beta motif that appeared characteristic of ankylosing spondylitis blood. In synovial fluid and blood from reactive arthritis, some motif variants were previously reported. There was reportedly significant enrichment of clones that were disease-linked in matched ankylosing spondylitis synovial fluid. Disease-linked clones were found to be CD8+ and relatively rare in peripheral blood.

Input material: blood, either unsorted or a sorted T cell fraction (not recorded which). This sequence originates from a male donor with ankylosing spondylitis.

CDR3 sequence reads: CSARDRGFTYEQYF. The CDR3 DNA reads as TGCAGTGCTAGAGACAGGGGCTTCACCTACGAGCAGTACTTC. V is TRBV20-1 and J is TRBJ2-7; a possible D gene is TRBD1 (6 bases). In germline, CDR1 is DFQATT, CDR2 SNEGSKA (reference sequence). The CDR3 length is 14 residues. V lost 0 bases and J 2 bases, leaving 11 bases between the germline ends.